This T cell receptor (beta chain) originates from a study of cytomegalovirus exposure and HLA in healthy donors. Study-wide context: Around 79 million unique TCRs, all from HLA-typed donors, were included in an early release of the data. Study findings and constraints: An assumption of roughly uniform sequencing depth across donors underlay the presence/absence analyses. Per a later analysis, HLA-associated TCR beta chains showed more clonal expansion than other, equally common TCR beta chains.

To note about this clone: The antigen is not known.

PCR was performed using 60 Vbeta and 13 Jbeta primers. Under the authors' procedure: Per a later analysis, the number of unique TCR beta chains was roughly 80 million, of which about 10 million were shared. The table came from immunoSEQ multiplex PCR; TCRdb's copy has only in-frame clones and leaves some out. For V, J and clone size, that table is used; D and trimming come from the DNA. This table lists some 75,000 clones. The CDR3 runs 13 residues. V lost 2 bases to trimming and J lost 5 bases, with 10 bases between them. CDR1 and CDR2 (germline): SGHAT, FQNNGV. What was sequenced was PBMCs. The chain employs TRBV11-2 and TRBJ2-7; D remains ambiguous. This sequence was found in a female donor in good health and CMV-seropositive. CDR3 loop: CASSLRPGDEQYF. The CDR3 DNA reads as TGTGCCAGCAGCTTACGGCCCGGAGACGAGCAGTACTTC. Using reference TRBV11-2 and TRBJ2-7 for the parts outside the CDR3, the full variable domain is EAGVAQSPRYKIIEKRQSVAFWCNPISGHATLYWYQQILGQGPKLLIQFQNNGVVDDSQLPKDRFSAERLKGVDSTLKIQPAKLEDSAVYLCASSLRPGDEQYFGPGTRLTVT.